The clone carrying this T cell receptor (beta chain) has just a few counts. Its target is not known. Cells from the mixed lymphocyte reaction underwent coculture for approximately 6 days at 37 degrees C. These data originate in a study of siplizumab effects on memory and regulatory T cells. Overall study context: Researchers set up mixed lymphocyte reactions in pairs, giving siplizumab at approximately 0.92 ug/mL or leaving out drug.

Broader study findings: No more than a minor fraction of alloreactive clones could be traced back to unstimulated subsets. Proliferating siplizumab-culture Treg suppressive function went unconfirmed. Alloreactive sequences from unstimulated CD4+ memory cells fell significantly with siplizumab.

Using immunoSEQ multiplex PCR, the repertoire was profiled, and TCRdb retains in-frame clones only, with some absent. This sample yields about 4,500 clones, of which 45% to 55% are seen a single time; 3% to 5% belongs to the top ten. This receptor was obtained from a human donor in good health; the cells came from an allogeneic mixed lymphocyte reaction. Some clones in this sample may be carry-over from other donors' samples. Specimen: CFSE-low (dividing) CD4+ T cells sorted from an allogeneic mixed lymphocyte reaction.

CDR3 DNA sequence: TGCGCCAGCAGCTTGCCCGGGGAGCTGTTTTTT. It translates to CASSLPGELFF. This chain connects TRBV5-1 to TRBJ2-2; D remains ambiguous. The germline CDR1 and CDR2 sequences are SGHRS and YFSETQ. Between the trimmed V and J ends, which lost 1 base and 6 bases, there was a span of 1 base. The CDR3 length is 11 residues.